The rows below give T cell receptor beta chains drawn from one sample of a study of cytomegalovirus exposure and HLA in healthy donors. Sequencing used immunoSEQ multiplex PCR; TCRdb keeps in-frame clones, though not all of them. Of 100,000 to 150,000 clones listed, under 80% are singletons. The sequenced sample was PBMCs. These receptors were collected from a man aged 40-55 years in good health and CMV-seropositive. Both conserved end residues are part of each CDR3. The D gene is left open where the match is weak. A clone size is listed for some rows: how often the clone was seen (once, few, many), or a class if it is expanded.

v_gene,j_gene,d_gene,abundance,CDR3nt,CDR3aa
TRBV15,TRBJ2-2,TRBD2,NA,TGTGCCACCAGCAGAGTAGAGGGACTAGCGGACACCGGGGAGCTGTTTTTT,CATSRVEGLADTGELFF
TRBV5-1,TRBJ2-5,NA,NA,TGCGCCAGCAGCTTGGGTGGAAGTAGCGCCGTCCAAGAGACCCAGTACTTC,CASSLGGSSAVQETQYF
TRBV5-1,TRBJ2-1,TRBD2,NA,TGCGCCAGCAGTCAAGGCGGGAGAGAGAATGAGCAGTTCTTC,CASSQGGRENEQFF
TRBV2,TRBJ1-6,NA,NA,TGTGCCAGCAGTGAAGTGGGGGGGGGAAATTCACCCCTCCACTTT,CASSEVGGGNSPLHF
TRBV4-1,TRBJ1-3,NA,NA,TGCGCCAGCAGCCAAGAACAGGGCCTCTCTGGAAACACCATATATTTT,CASSQEQGLSGNTIYF
TRBV7-2,TRBJ2-1,TRBD2,NA,TGTGCCAGCAGCTTTCCCTCGACTAGCGGAGCTAGCTCCTACAATGAGCAGTTCTTC,CASSFPSTSGASSYNEQFF
TRBV7-2,TRBJ1-5,NA,NA,TGTGCCAGCAGCTCAAGCTCGGGGGGCACAAAGCCCCAGCATTTT,CASSSSSGGTKPQHF
TRBV5-1,TRBJ2-1,TRBD1,NA,TGCGCCAGCAGCCTCCCGACAGGGAACAATGAGCAGTTCTTC,CASSLPTGNNEQFF
TRBV23-1,TRBJ1-1,NA,NA,TGCGCCAGCAGTCCCCCAACAGGGTGGGCTGAAGCTTTCTTT,CASSPPTGWAEAFF
TRBV9,TRBJ2-3,NA,NA,TGTGCCAGCAGCGCTCACAGGGATACGCAGTATTTT,CASSAHRDTQYF
TRBV27,TRBJ2-2,TRBD1,NA,TGTGCCAGCAGTTTCGCGGGGACAGGAGAAAACACCGGGGAGCTGTTTTTT,CASSFAGTGENTGELFF
TRBV5-6,TRBJ2-3,TRBD2,NA,TGTGCCAGCAGCTTGGGTAGCGGGAGTCCTGCAGATACGCAGTATTTT,CASSLGSGSPADTQYF
TRBV5-6,TRBJ2-2,NA,NA,TGTGCCAGCAGCTCCCGCCAGGGTCAAGGCACCGGGGAGCTGTTTTTT,CASSSRQGQGTGELFF
TRBV28,TRBJ1-5,NA,once,TGTGCCAGCGAGCAGGACAATCAGCCCCAGCATTTT,CASEQDNQPQHF
TRBV18,TRBJ1-3,NA,NA,TGTGCCAGCTCAACGAACAGCTTGGGCTCTGGAAACACCATATATTTT,CASSTNSLGSGNTIYF
TRBV5-1,TRBJ1-1,NA,NA,TGCGCCAGCAGCTCAGCTCAGGGGAACACTGAAGCTTTCTTT,CASSSAQGNTEAFF
TRBV11-2,TRBJ2-2,NA,NA,TGTGCCAGCAGCCTAAGTGACAGTCGAACCGGGGAGCTGTTTTTT,CASSLSDSRTGELFF
TRBV6-6,TRBJ1-2,TRBD1,once,TGTGCCAGCAGTCGCCAGGGACAGAGTAATGGCTACACCTTC,CASSRQGQSNGYTF
TRBV6-1,TRBJ1-3,NA,NA,TGTGCCAGCAGTGCCCTCTTCTCTGGAAACACCATATATTTT,CASSALFSGNTIYF
TRBV27,TRBJ2-2,TRBD1,NA,TGTGCCAGCAGTTACGGGACAGAATCCGGGGAGCTGTTTTTT,CASSYGTESGELFF
TRBV19,TRBJ1-1,NA,NA,TGTGCCAGTAGTGCCCGACAGGCGAACACTGAAGCTTTCTTT,CASSARQANTEAFF
TRBV6-5,TRBJ2-7,TRBD1,NA,TGTGCCAGCAGTCCCCGCCGGGACAGCTACGAGCAGTACTTC,CASSPRRDSYEQYF
TRBV6-5,TRBJ1-2,TRBD1,few,TGTGCCACCCTCACAGGGGAAGGAGGCTACACCTTC,CATLTGEGGYTF
TRBV19,TRBJ1-5,NA,NA,TGTGCCAGTAGTAGTAGTAGCAATCAGCCCCAGCATTTT,CASSSSSNQPQHF
TRBV7-3,TRBJ2-3,NA,NA,TGTGCCAGCAGCCCGGGACAATCCACAGATACGCAGTATTTT,CASSPGQSTDTQYF
TRBV21-1,TRBJ1-2,NA,NA,TGTGCCAGCAGCAAAGGGGAGCCATATGGCTACACCTTC,CASSKGEPYGYTF
TRBV19,TRBJ2-4,TRBD1,few,TGTGCCAGTAGTATAGGACAGGGAAACGGAAACATTCAGTACTTC,CASSIGQGNGNIQYF
TRBV5-6,TRBJ1-2,TRBD1,NA,TGTGCCAGCAGCTTGGACCTTACAGGGGTGGGGTATGGCTACACCTTC,CASSLDLTGVGYGYTF
TRBV18,TRBJ1-6,TRBD1,NA,TGTGCCAGCTCTCCCAGACAGGGGGCAAAGAATTCACCCCTCCACTTT,CASSPRQGAKNSPLHF
TRBV5-4,TRBJ2-7,TRBD1,NA,TGTGCCAGCAGCTTGGTAGGGGGCCTCGACGAGCAGTACTTC,CASSLVGGLDEQYF
TRBV19,TRBJ2-3,TRBD2,NA,TGTGCCAGTAACTTCCCGGGAGGGGCTGATACGCAGTATTTT,CASNFPGGADTQYF
TRBV6-6,TRBJ2-4,NA,once,TGTGCCAGCAGCCACGGACAGAAAAACATTCAGTACTTC,CASSHGQKNIQYF
TRBV29-1,TRBJ2-3,TRBD2,once,TGCAGCGGTCGCTCGGGGGGGGATACGCAGTATTTT,CSGRSGGDTQYF
TRBV6-1,TRBJ2-7,TRBD1,NA,TGTGCCAGCAGTGAAGCCCCAGCCGGGACAGGGGTCCCTCCATACGAGCAGTACTTC,CASSEAPAGTGVPPYEQYF
TRBV9,TRBJ2-1,TRBD1,NA,TGTGCCAGCAGCCCAAGGACAGGGGGTATCGATGAGCAGTTCTTC,CASSPRTGGIDEQFF
TRBV28,TRBJ2-2,NA,few,TGTGCCAGCAAACGACGGGACACCGGGGAGCTGTTTTTT,CASKRRDTGELFF
TRBV11-2,TRBJ1-1,TRBD1,NA,TGTGCCAGCAGCTACCGGACAGGGCCGGAGAACACTGAAGCTTTCTTT,CASSYRTGPENTEAFF
TRBV5-1,TRBJ1-2,NA,NA,TGCGCCAGCAGCTTAAACAGGGCCTTGGTCACCTTC,CASSLNRALVTF
TRBV6-1,TRBJ1-3,NA,NA,TGTGCCAGCAGTGAAGCCGCGCGGGAAGCCTCTGGAAACACCATATATTTT,CASSEAAREASGNTIYF
TRBV5-1,TRBJ1-1,NA,NA,TGCGCCAGCAGCTTGGAAGGGGATAACACTGAAGCTTTCTTT,CASSLEGDNTEAFF
TRBV6-5,TRBJ2-1,NA,NA,TGTGCCAGCAGTTCTCAATTACGGGGGACCAACAATGAGCAGTTCTTC,CASSSQLRGTNNEQFF
TRBV5-5,TRBJ1-2,TRBD1,NA,TGTGCCAGCAGCTCACGGACAGGGAACTATGGCTACACCTTC,CASSSRTGNYGYTF
TRBV11-1,TRBJ2-1,TRBD1,NA,TGTGCCAGCAGCTTAGCGGACAGGATAAGCAATGAGCAGTTCTTC,CASSLADRISNEQFF
TRBV4-2,TRBJ1-2,TRBD1,NA,TGTGCCAGCAGCCATGCCCGGGACAGCGATAACTATGGCTACACCTTC,CASSHARDSDNYGYTF
TRBV7-8,TRBJ2-7,NA,NA,TGTGCCAGCAGTCCCGGGCGGGACAGTCCCTCCTACGAGCAGTACTTC,CASSPGRDSPSYEQYF
TRBV27,TRBJ1-1,NA,NA,TGTGCCAGCAGTTTATCCTGGCGGCGGATTGAAGCTTTCTTT,CASSLSWRRIEAFF
TRBV29-1,TRBJ2-1,TRBD2,NA,TGCAGCGGCCTCCTTAGCGGGAGGGCCTACAATGAGCAGTTCTTC,CSGLLSGRAYNEQFF
TRBV6-6,TRBJ2-7,TRBD2,NA,TGTGCCAGCAGGGTGGGACTAGCGGGATACGAGCAGTACTTC,CASRVGLAGYEQYF